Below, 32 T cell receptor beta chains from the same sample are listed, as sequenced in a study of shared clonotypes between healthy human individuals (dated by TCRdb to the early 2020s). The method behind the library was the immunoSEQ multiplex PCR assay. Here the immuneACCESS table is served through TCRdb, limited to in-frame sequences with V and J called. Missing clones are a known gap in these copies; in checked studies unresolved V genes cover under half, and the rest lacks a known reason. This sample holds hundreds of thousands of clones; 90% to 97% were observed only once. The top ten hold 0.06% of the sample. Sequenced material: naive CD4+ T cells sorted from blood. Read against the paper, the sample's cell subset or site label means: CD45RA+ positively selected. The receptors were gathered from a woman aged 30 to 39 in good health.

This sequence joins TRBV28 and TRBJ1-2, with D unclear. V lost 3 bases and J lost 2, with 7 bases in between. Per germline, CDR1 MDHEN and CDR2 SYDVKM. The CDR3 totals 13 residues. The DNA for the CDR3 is TGTGCCAGCAGTTTGGAATCGAACTATGGCTACACCTTC. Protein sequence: CASSLESNYGYTF.

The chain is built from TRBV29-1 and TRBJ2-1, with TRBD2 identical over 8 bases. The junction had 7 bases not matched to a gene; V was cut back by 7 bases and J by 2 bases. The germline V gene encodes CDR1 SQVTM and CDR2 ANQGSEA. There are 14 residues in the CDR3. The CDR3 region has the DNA TGCAGCGCCGTCTGGACTAGCACCTACAATGAGCAGTTCTTC. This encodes CSAVWTSTYNEQFF.

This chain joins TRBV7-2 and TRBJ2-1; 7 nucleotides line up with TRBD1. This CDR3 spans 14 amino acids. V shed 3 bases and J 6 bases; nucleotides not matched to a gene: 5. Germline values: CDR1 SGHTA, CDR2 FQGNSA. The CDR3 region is CASSLTGSGNEQFF. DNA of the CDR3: TGTGCCAGCAGCTTGACAGGGTCGGGCAATGAGCAGTTCTTC.

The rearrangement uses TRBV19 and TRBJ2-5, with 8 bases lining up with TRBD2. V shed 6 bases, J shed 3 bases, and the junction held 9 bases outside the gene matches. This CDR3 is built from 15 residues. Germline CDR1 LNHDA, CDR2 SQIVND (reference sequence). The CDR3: CASSQFSGKKETQYF. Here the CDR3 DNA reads TGTGCCAGTAGCCAATTTAGCGGGAAAAAAGAGACCCAGTACTTC.

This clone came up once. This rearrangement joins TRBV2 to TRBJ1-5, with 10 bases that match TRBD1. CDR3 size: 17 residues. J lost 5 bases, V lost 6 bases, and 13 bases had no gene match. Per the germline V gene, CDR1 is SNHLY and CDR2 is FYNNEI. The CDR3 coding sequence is TGTGCCAGCAGAACCGGGACAGGGGAACGAAGGTATCAGCCCCAGCATTTT. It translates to CASRTGTGERRYQPQHF.

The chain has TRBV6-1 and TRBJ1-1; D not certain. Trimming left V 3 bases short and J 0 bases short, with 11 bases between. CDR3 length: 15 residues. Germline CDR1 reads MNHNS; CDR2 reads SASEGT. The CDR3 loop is CASSDRLIMNTEAFF. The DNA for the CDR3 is TGTGCCAGCAGTGATCGCCTAATTATGAACACTGAAGCTTTCTTT.

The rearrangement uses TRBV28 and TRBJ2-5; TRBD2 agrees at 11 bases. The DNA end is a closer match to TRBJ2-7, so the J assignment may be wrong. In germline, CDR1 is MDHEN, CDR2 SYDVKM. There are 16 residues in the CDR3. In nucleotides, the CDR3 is TGTGCCAGCAGTGAAATACTAGCGGGAGCCAGGTACGAGCAGTACTTC. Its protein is CASSEILAGARYEQYF.

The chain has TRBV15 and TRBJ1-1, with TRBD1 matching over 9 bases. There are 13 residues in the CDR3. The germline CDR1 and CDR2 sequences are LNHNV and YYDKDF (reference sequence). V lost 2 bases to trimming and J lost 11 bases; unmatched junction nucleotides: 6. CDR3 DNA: TGTGCCACCAGCAGAACAGGGGGCGCGGGGGCTTTCTTT. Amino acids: CATSRTGGAGAFF.

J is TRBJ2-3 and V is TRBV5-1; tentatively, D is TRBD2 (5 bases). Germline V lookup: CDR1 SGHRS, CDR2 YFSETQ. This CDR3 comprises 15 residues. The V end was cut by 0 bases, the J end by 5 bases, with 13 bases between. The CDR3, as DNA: TGCGCCAGCAGCTTGGTCACGGGGTCGGGAGATACGCAGTATTTT. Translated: CASSLVTGSGDTQYF.

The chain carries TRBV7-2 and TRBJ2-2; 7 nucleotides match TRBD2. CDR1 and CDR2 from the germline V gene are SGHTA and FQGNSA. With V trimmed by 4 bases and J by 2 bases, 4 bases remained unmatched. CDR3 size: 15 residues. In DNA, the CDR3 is TGTGCCAGCAGCTCGCCGGGACTAAACACCGGGGAGCTGTTTTTT. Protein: CASSSPGLNTGELFF. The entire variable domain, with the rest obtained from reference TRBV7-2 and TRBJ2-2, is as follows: GAGVSQSPSNKVTEKGKDVELRCDPISGHTALYWYRQSLGQGLEFLIYFQGNSAPDKSGLPSDRFSAERTGGSVSTLTIQRTQQEDSAVYLCASSSPGLNTGELFFGEGSRLTVL.

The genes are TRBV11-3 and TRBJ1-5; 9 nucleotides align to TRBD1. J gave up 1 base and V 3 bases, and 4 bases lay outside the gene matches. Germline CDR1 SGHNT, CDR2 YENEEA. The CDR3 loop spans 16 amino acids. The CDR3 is CASSFSDRGSNQPQHF. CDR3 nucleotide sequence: TGTGCCAGCAGCTTTTCGGACAGGGGCAGCAATCAGCCCCAGCATTTT. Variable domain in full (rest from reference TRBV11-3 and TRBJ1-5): EAGVVQSPRYKIIEKKQPVAFWCNPISGHNTLYWYLQNLGQGPELLIRYENEEAVDDSQLPKDRFSAERLKGVDSTLKIQPAELGDSAVYLCASSFSDRGSNQPQHFGDGTRLSIL.

CDR3: CASSYDSYNSPLHF. The CDR3 region has the DNA TGTGCCAGCAGTTATGACAGTTATAATTCACCCCTCCACTTT. This chain links TRBV6-5 with TRBJ1-6, with D possibly being TRBD1 (5 bases). Germline CDR1 is MNHEY and CDR2 is SVGAGI. With 3 bases removed from V and 4 bases from J, the gap between germline ends came to 7 bases. CDR3 length: 14 residues.

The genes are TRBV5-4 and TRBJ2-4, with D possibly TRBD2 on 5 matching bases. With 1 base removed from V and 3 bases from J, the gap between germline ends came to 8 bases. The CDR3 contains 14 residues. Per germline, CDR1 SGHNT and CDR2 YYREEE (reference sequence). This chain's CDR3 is CASSLSGNKNIQYF. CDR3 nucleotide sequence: TGTGCCAGCAGCTTGTCGGGAAACAAAAACATTCAGTACTTC. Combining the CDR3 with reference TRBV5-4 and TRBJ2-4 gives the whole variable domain ETGVTQSPTHLIKTRGQQVTLRCSSQSGHNTVSWYQQALGQGPQFIFQYYREEENGRGNFPPRFSGLQFPNYSSELNVNALELDDSALYLCASSLSGNKNIQYFGAGTRLSVL.

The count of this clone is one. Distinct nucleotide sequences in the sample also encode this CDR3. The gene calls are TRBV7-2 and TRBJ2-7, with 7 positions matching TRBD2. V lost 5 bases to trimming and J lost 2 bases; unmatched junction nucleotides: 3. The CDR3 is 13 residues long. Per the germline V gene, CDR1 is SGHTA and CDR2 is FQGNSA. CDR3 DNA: TGTGCCAGCAGCCTAGGACTAGCCTACGAGCAGTACTTC. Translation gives CASSLGLAYEQYF. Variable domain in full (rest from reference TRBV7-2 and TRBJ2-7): GAGVSQSPSNKVTEKGKDVELRCDPISGHTALYWYRQSLGQGLEFLIYFQGNSAPDKSGLPSDRFSAERTGGSVSTLTIQRTQQEDSAVYLCASSLGLAYEQYFGPGTRLTVT.

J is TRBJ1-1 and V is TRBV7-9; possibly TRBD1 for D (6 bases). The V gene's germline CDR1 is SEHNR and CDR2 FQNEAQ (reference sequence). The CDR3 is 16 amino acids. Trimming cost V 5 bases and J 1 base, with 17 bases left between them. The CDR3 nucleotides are TGTGCCAGCAGCCGCATACCGGGACAAAAGAACACTGAAGCTTTCTTT. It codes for CASSRIPGQKNTEAFF.

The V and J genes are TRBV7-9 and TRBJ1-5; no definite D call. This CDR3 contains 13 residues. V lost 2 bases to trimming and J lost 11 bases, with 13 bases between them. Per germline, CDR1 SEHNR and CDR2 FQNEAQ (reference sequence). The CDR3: CASSLNGEGAQHF. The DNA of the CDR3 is TGTGCCAGCAGCTTAAACGGGGAGGGAGCCCAGCATTTT.

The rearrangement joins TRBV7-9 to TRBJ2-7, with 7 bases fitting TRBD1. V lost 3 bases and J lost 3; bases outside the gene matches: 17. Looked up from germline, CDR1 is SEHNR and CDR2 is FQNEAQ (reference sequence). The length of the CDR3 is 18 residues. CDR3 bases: TGTGCCAGCAGCTTTATTAGACCCCCTTATACAGGGGACTACGAGCAGTACTTC. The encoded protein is CASSFIRPPYTGDYEQYF.

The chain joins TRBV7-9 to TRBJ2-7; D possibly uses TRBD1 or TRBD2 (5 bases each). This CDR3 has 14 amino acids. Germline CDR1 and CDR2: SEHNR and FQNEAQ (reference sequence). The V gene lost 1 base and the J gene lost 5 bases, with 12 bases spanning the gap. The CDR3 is CASSLEVGTHEQYF. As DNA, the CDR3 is TGTGCCAGCAGCTTAGAAGTAGGGACCCACGAGCAGTACTTC.

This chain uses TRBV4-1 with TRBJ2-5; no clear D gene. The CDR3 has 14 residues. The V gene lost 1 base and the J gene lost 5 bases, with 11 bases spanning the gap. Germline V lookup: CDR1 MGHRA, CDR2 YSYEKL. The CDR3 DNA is TGCGCCAGCAGCCAAGGACTCCTGGCGGAGACCCAGTACTTC. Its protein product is CASSQGLLAETQYF.

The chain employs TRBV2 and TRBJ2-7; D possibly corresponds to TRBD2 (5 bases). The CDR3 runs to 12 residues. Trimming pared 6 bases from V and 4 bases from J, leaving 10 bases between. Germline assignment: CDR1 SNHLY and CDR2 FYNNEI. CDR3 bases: TGTGCCAGCAGCGAGAGGAGGTACGAGCAGTACTTC. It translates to CASSERRYEQYF.

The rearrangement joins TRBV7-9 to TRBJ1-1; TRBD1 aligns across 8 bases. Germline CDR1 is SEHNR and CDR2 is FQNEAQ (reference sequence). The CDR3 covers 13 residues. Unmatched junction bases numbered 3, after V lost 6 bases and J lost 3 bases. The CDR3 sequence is CASRGTGDTEAFF. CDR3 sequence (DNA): TGTGCCAGCAGGGGGACAGGAGACACTGAAGCTTTCTTT.

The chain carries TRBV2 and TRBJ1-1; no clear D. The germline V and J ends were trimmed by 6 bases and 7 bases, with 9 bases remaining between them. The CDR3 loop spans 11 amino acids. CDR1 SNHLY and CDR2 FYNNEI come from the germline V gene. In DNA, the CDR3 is TGTGCCAGCAGAATGGACGGTGAAGCTTTCTTT. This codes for CASRMDGEAFF.

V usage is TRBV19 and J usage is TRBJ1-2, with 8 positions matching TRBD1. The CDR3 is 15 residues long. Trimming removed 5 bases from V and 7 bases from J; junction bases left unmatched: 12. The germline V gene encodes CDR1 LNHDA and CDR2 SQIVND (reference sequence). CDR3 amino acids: CASSSAGGRGSGYTF. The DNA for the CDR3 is TGTGCCAGTAGTTCCGCAGGGGGCCGAGGGTCTGGCTACACCTTC.

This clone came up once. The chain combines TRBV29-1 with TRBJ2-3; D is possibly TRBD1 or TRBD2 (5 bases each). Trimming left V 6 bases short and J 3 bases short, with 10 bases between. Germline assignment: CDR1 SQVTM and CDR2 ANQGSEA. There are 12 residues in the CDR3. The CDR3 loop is CSVSEGTDTQYF. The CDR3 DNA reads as TGCAGCGTGAGCGAGGGGACAGATACGCAGTATTTT.

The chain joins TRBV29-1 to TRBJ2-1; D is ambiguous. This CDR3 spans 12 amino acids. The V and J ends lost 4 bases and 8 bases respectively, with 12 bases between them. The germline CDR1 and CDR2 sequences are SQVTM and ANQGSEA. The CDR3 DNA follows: TGCAGCGTTGTAGGAGTCGAGGATGAGCAGTTCTTC. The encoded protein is CSVVGVEDEQFF.

In DNA form, the CDR3 reads TGTGCCAGCAGTTATTCCGGGACAGGGGGTAATGAGCAGTTCTTC. Its protein product is CASSYSGTGGNEQFF. The V and J genes are TRBV6-5 and TRBJ2-1; TRBD1 aligns across 11 bases. The germline CDR1 and CDR2 sequences are MNHEY and SVGAGI. Trimming removed 3 bases from V and 7 bases from J; junction bases left unmatched: 5. This CDR3 contains 15 residues.

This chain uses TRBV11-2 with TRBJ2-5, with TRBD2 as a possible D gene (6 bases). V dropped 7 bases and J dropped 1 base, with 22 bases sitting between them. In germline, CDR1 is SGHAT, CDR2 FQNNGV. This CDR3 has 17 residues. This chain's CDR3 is CASTSRDSRRSQETQYF. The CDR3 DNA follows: TGTGCCAGCACCTCCCGGGACTCCCGCAGAAGCCAAGAGACCCAGTACTTC.

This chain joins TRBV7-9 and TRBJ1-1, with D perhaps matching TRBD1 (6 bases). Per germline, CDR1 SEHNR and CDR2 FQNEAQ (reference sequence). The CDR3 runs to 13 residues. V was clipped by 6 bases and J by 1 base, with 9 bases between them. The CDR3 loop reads CASRQGPNTEAFF. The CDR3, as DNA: TGTGCCAGCAGGCAGGGGCCGAACACTGAAGCTTTCTTT.

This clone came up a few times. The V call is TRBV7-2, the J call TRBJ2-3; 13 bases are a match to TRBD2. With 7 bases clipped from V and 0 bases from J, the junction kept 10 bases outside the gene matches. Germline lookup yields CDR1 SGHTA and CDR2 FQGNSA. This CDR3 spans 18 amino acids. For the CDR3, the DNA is TGTGCCAGCAACCGACTAGCGGGAGGCCGAACTAGCACAGATACGCAGTATTTT. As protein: CASNRLAGGRTSTDTQYF.

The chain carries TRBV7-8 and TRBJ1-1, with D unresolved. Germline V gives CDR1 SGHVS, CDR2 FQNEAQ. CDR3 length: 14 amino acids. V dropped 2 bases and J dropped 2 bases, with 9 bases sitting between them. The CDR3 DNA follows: TGTGCCAGCAGCTTATTCCGAGAAAACACTGAAGCTTTCTTT. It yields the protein CASSLFRENTEAFF.

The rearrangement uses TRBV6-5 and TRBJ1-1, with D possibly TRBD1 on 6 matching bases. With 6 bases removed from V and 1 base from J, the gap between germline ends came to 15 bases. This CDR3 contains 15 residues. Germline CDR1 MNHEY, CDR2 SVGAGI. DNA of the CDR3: TGTGCCAGCAGCTGGCAGGGGTACGGGAACACTGAAGCTTTCTTT. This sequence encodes CASSWQGYGNTEAFF.

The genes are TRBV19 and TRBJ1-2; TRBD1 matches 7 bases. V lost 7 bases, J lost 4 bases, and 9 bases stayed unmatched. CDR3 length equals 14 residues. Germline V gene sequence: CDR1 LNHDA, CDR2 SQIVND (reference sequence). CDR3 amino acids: CASKTGDSFYGYTF. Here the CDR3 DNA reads TGTGCCAGTAAAACGGGGGACAGCTTCTATGGCTACACCTTC.